This is a list of T cell receptor beta chains from one sample in a study of T cell clonotyping in hematopoietic cell transplantation. The repertoire was sequenced with immunoSEQ multiplex PCR; TCRdb's copy has only in-frame clones and lacks some. The repertoire holds roughly 4,700 clones, with less than 95% as singletons. The sample comprised peripheral blood mononuclear cells. The receptor set was obtained from a man aged 35-49 years in good health. Some clones in this sample may be carry-over from other donors' samples. Both conserved end residues are part of each CDR3. D genes are given only for firm matches. Rows give clone size only sometimes, using once, few, many, or a class for an expanded clone.

d_call,v_call,j_call,clone_size,cdr3_aa,cdr3_nt
NA,TRBV7-7,TRBJ2-5,NA,CASSAGEETQYF,TGTGCCAGCTCCGCAGGGGAAGAGACCCAGTACTTC
NA,TRBV19,TRBJ1-1,NA,CASSIGRNTEAFF,TGTGCCAGTAGTATCGGGCGGAACACTGAAGCTTTCTTT
TRBD1,TRBV7-9,TRBJ1-2,NA,CASSRDRGQVWYGYTF,TGTGCCAGCAGCCGGGACAGGGGGCAGGTGTGGTATGGCTACACCTTC
TRBD2,TRBV5-4,TRBJ2-7,NA,CASSPGLAIHEQYF,TGTGCCAGCAGCCCTGGACTAGCGATCCACGAGCAGTACTTC
NA,TRBV7-9,TRBJ2-3,NA,CASSFLDRIPADTQYF,TGTGCCAGCAGCTTCCTAGATAGAATCCCGGCGGATACGCAGTATTTT
NA,TRBV7-8,TRBJ2-1,once,CASSLDSGASYNEQFF,TGTGCCAGCAGCTTGGACAGCGGGGCGTCCTACAATGAGCAGTTCTTC
NA,TRBV7-8,TRBJ1-3,NA,CASSLFEIGNTIYF,TGTGCCAGCAGCTTATTTGAGATAGGAAACACCATATATTTT
NA,TRBV11-2,TRBJ1-5,NA,CASSLALNQPQHF,TGTGCCAGCAGCTTAGCCCTCAATCAGCCCCAGCATTTT
TRBD1,TRBV7-2,TRBJ2-1,NA,CASSPGQLGEQFF,TGTGCCAGCAGCCCGGGACAGCTGGGGGAGCAGTTCTTC
NA,TRBV10-3,TRBJ1-6,NA,CAIRREESSNSPLHF,TGTGCCATCAGGCGGGAGGAGTCCTCCAATTCACCCCTCCACTTT
NA,TRBV5-1,TRBJ1-2,few,CASRTDANYGYTF,TGCGCCAGCAGAACCGATGCTAACTATGGCTACACCTTC
NA,TRBV7-3,TRBJ1-1,NA,CASSTYMNTEAFF,TGTGCCAGCAGCACCTACATGAACACTGAAGCTTTCTTT
NA,TRBV4-3,TRBJ2-2,NA,CASSQVMPGELFF,TGCGCCAGCAGCCAAGTAATGCCCGGGGAGCTGTTTTTT
TRBD1,TRBV5-1,TRBJ1-1,NA,CASSLGQGAMNTEAFF,TGCGCCAGCAGCTTGGGACAGGGGGCGATGAACACTGAAGCTTTCTTT